Reported below is one TCR beta chain. This table comes from immunoSEQ multiplex PCR, and its TCRdb copy is limited to in-frame clones, with some not included. The sample has fewer than 850,000 clones, roughly 91% seen once; the top ten hold 34%. The data originate from a study of shared clonotypes between healthy human individuals. The CDR3 loop spans 13 amino acids. Germline V gene lookup returns CDR1 LNHDA and CDR2 SQIVND (reference sequence). V gave up 3 bases and J gave up 6 bases, with 11 bases separating them. This rearrangement joins TRBV19 to TRBJ1-2; TRBD1 is a possible D gene (6 bases). This clonotype originated in a man aged 18-30 years in good health. Some clones in this sample may be carry-over from other donors' samples. Sequenced material: memory CD8+ T cells from PBMCs. The subset was: CD45RO+ cells pooled with CCR7-negative TemRA cells. CDR3 sequence: CASSITGWDGYTF. Here the CDR3 DNA reads TGTGCCAGTAGTATTACAGGGTGGGATGGCTACACCTTC.